The 12 T cell receptor beta chains below were found in one sample sequenced in a study of blood T cell repertoires in COVID-19. TCRdb's copy holds only in-frame clones and misses some; the assay was immunoSEQ multiplex PCR. The sample yields about 74,000 clones, around 70% seen once. The material sequenced was peripheral blood. The receptors stem from a man aged 65-85 years with acute or convalescent COVID-19.

The chain joins TRBV9 to TRBJ2-2, with TRBD2 matching 13 bases. The CDR3 is 15 residues long. Germline CDR1 is SGDLS and CDR2 is YYNGEE. The V segment lost 4 bases and the J segment 8 bases; nucleotides outside the gene matches: 5. The DNA of the CDR3 is TGTGCCAGCAGCCCCCAGGGACTAGCGGGGGGGGAGCTGTTTTTT. It specifies CASSPQGLAGGELFF.

Only a few counts were recorded for this clone. This chain uses TRBV5-8 with TRBJ1-1, with 8 bases lining up with TRBD1. CDR3 length equals 14 residues. V lost 3 bases to trimming and J lost 0 bases; unmatched junction nucleotides: 1. Germline values: CDR1 SGHTS, CDR2 YDEGEE. The CDR3 DNA follows: TGTGCCAGCAGCTGGACAGGGATGAACACTGAAGCTTTCTTT. Amino acids: CASSWTGMNTEAFF.

The rearrangement uses TRBV2 and TRBJ2-3, with 12 bases that match TRBD2. The ends lost 7 bases at V and 4 bases at J; junction bases unmatched: 9. Germline values: CDR1 SNHLY, CDR2 FYNNEI. This CDR3 has 16 residues. CDR3 region: CASTALAGGPSDTQYF. CDR3 nucleotides: TGTGCCAGCACCGCTCTAGCGGGAGGGCCTTCAGATACGCAGTATTTT. Filled out from reference TRBV2 and TRBJ2-3, the complete variable domain reads EPEVTQTPSHQVTQMGQEVILRCVPISNHLYFYWYRQILGQKVEFLVSFYNNEISEKSEIFDDQFSVERPDGSNFTLKIRSTKLEDSAMYFCASTALAGGPSDTQYFGPGTRLTVL.

V usage is TRBV25-1 and J usage is TRBJ2-2; D ambiguous. There are 11 residues in the CDR3. The ends were cut back, 6 bases at V and 5 bases at J, with 4 bases in the middle. Germline CDR1 reads MGHDK; CDR2 reads SYGVNS. The chain's CDR3 is CASRQTGELFF. The CDR3, as DNA: TGTGCCAGCAGGCAGACCGGGGAGCTGTTTTTT.

CDR3 DNA sequence: TGCGCCAGCAGTCTACAGGGTGGCTATGGCTACACCTTC. It encodes CASSLQGGYGYTF. This sequence joins TRBV5-1 and TRBJ1-2; maybe TRBD1 (6 bases). This CDR3 is 13 amino acids long. Trimming stripped 5 bases from V and 4 bases from J, with 12 bases between. Germline CDR1 is SGHRS and CDR2 is YFSETQ.

The J gene is TRBJ2-5, the V gene TRBV11-2; 14 bases map to TRBD2. This CDR3 has 18 residues. The V and J ends lost 5 bases and 4 bases, in that order; junction bases with no gene match: 12. The germline gives CDR1 SGHAT, CDR2 FQNNGV. CDR3 coding DNA: TGTGCCAGCAGCCCAGGACTAGCGGGAGGTATAAGGGGAGAGACCCAGTACTTC. Translated: CASSPGLAGGIRGETQYF.

The chain joins TRBV6-5 to TRBJ2-7; TRBD1 matches 10 bases. This CDR3 comprises 14 residues. Germline CDR1 reads MNHEY; CDR2 reads SVGAGI. Trimming cost V 7 bases and J 0 bases; bases outside gene matches: 3. CDR3 residues: CASKGTGASYEQYF. In nucleotides, the CDR3 is TGTGCCAGCAAAGGGACAGGGGCCTCCTACGAGCAGTACTTC.

This chain links TRBV5-6 with TRBJ2-7, with D possibly TRBD2 on 5 matching bases. V lost 5 bases and J 7 bases, leaving 19 bases between the germline ends. The CDR3 totals 14 residues. Looked up from germline, CDR1 is SGHDT and CDR2 is YYEEEE. CDR3: CASRFGPSTGEQYF. CDR3 nucleotides: TGTGCCAGCAGATTCGGGCCTTCTACGGGGGAGCAGTACTTC.

This clone came up once. The chain recombines TRBV3-1 (or the pseudogene TRBV3-2) with TRBJ2-6, with D unresolved. Germline CDR1 reads LGHDT; CDR2 reads YNNKEL (reference sequence). The ends were cut back, 4 bases at V and 2 bases at J, with 15 bases in the middle. The CDR3 is 17 amino acids. CDR3 coding DNA: TGTGCCAGCAGCCCCTGGCAGGCAGTCGCTGGGGCCAACGTCCTGACTTTC. Residues: CASSPWQAVAGANVLTF.

J is TRBJ1-1 and V is TRBV5-1, with TRBD1 identical over 7 bases. J lost 3 bases, V lost 4 bases, and 3 bases had no gene match. Germline V gene data show CDR1 as SGHRS and CDR2 as YFSETQ. The CDR3 covers 13 residues. The CDR3 is CASSPGQYTEAFF. CDR3 nucleotide sequence: TGCGCCAGCAGCCCGGGACAGTACACTGAAGCTTTCTTT. The full variable domain, with the rest looked up from reference TRBV5-1 and TRBJ1-1, is KAGVTQTPRYLIKTRGQQVTLSCSPISGHRSVSWYQQTPGQGLQFLFEYFSETQRNKGNFPGRFSGRQFSNSRSEMNVSTLELGDSALYLCASSPGQYTEAFFGQGTRLTVV.

The table lists this clone with a few counts. This rearrangement joins TRBV7-2 to TRBJ2-7; 7 bases fit TRBD1. The CDR3 is 14 residues long. Looked up from germline, CDR1 is SGHTA and CDR2 is FQGNSA. V shed 5 bases and J 0 bases; nucleotides not matched to a gene: 4. CDR3 nucleotide sequence: TGTGCCAGCAGCATGGACAGGAGCTCCTACGAGCAGTACTTC. Protein sequence: CASSMDRSSYEQYF.

This chain connects TRBV2 to TRBJ2-2; D may be TRBD2 (5 bases). V lost 9 bases and J 6 bases, leaving 14 bases between the germline ends. The CDR3 has 13 residues. Looked up from germline, CDR1 is SNHLY and CDR2 is FYNNEI. CDR3 sequence reads: CASGGGYPGELFF. Here the CDR3 DNA reads TGTGCCAGTGGAGGCGGCTACCCCGGGGAGCTGTTTTTT.